The 22 T cell receptor beta chains in this list originate from one sample, sequenced in a study of blood T cell repertoires in COVID-19. Generated by immunoSEQ multiplex PCR, the TCRdb table keeps only in-frame clones and is missing some. The table has roughly 180,000 clones, about 85% seen once. Sequenced: peripheral blood. These receptors originate from a man in his sixties who had recovered from COVID-19.

V is TRBV30 and J is TRBJ2-3; D ambiguous. CDR3 length equals 12 residues. CDR1 is GTSNPN, CDR2 SVGIG, per germline (reference sequence). Trimming cost V 5 bases and J 0 bases, with 6 bases left between them. CDR3 nucleotides: TGTGCCTGGGGCTATAGCACAGATACGCAGTATTTT. Encoded protein: CAWGYSTDTQYF.

The chain combines TRBV7-8 with TRBJ2-5; possible D gene TRBD2, 5 bases. The CDR3 runs 14 residues. V dropped 5 bases and J dropped 5 bases, with 15 bases sitting between them. Germline CDR1 and CDR2: SGHVS and FQNEAQ. The chain's CDR3 is CASSRGFLEETQYF. The DNA for the CDR3 is TGTGCCAGCAGCCGCGGGTTCTTAGAGGAGACCCAGTACTTC.

The chain carries TRBV3-1 (or the pseudogene TRBV3-2) and TRBJ1-2, with D possibly matching TRBD1 (5 bases). The CDR3 runs to 16 residues. Per germline, CDR1 LGHDT and CDR2 YNNKEL (reference sequence). Trimming took off 3 bases at V and 0 bases at J, with 14 bases between the two ends. CDR3 region: CASSQAPQGSNYGYTF. The CDR3 nucleotides read TGTGCCAGCAGCCAGGCACCCCAGGGATCTAACTATGGCTACACCTTC.

The gene calls are TRBV5-4 and TRBJ2-5, with 8 bases fitting TRBD2. CDR1 and CDR2 (germline): SGHNT, YYREEE (reference sequence). J was trimmed by 5 bases and V by 0 bases; bases with no gene match: 3. CDR3 size: 14 residues. In DNA, the CDR3 is TGTGCCAGCAGCTTGGCGGGGGGGCTTGAGACCCAGTACTTC. The encoded protein is CASSLAGGLETQYF. The full variable domain, with the rest looked up from reference TRBV5-4 and TRBJ2-5, is ETGVTQSPTHLIKTRGQQVTLRCSSQSGHNTVSWYQQALGQGPQFIFQYYREEENGRGNFPPRFSGLQFPNYSSELNVNALELDDSALYLCASSLAGGLETQYFGPGTRLLVL.

J is TRBJ1-1 and V is TRBV4-2; TRBD1 matches 9 bases. In germline, CDR1 is LGHNA, CDR2 YNFKEQ. Trimming removed 1 base from V and 3 bases from J; junction bases left unmatched: 0. CDR3 length: 14 amino acids. The CDR3 sequence is CASSQGDRDTEAFF. The CDR3 DNA sequence: TGTGCCAGCAGCCAAGGGGACAGGGACACTGAAGCTTTCTTT.

V is TRBV7-3 and J is TRBJ1-1, with 7 nucleotides matching TRBD1. After removal of 4 bases from V and 11 bases from J, the junction contained 4 bases not matched to a gene. The CDR3 spans 11 residues. Per the germline V gene, CDR1 is SGHTA and CDR2 is FQGTGA. As DNA, the CDR3 is TGTGCCAGCAGCTCAGGGGGTTTCGCTTTCTTT. It specifies CASSSGGFAFF.

This rearrangement joins TRBV27 to TRBJ2-3; 8 positions agree with TRBD1. Germline V gene data show CDR1 as MNHEY and CDR2 as SMNVEV (reference sequence). J was trimmed by 2 bases and V by 6 bases; bases with no gene match: 7. This CDR3 spans 15 amino acids. CDR3 DNA sequence: TGTGCCAGCAGCCTGACAGGGGAGCTCACAGATACGCAGTATTTT. It translates to CASSLTGELTDTQYF.

In this sample, this clone turned up a few times. The genes are TRBV27 and TRBJ2-7, with D possibly matching TRBD2 (7 bases). V was clipped by 2 bases and J by 4 bases, with 27 bases between them. This CDR3 spans 19 amino acids. Germline V gene lookup returns CDR1 MNHEY and CDR2 SMNVEV (reference sequence). The CDR3 DNA sequence: TGTGCCAGCAGTTTACGGGGGGCTGGACCGGGATGGGGAATTTACGAGCAGTACTTC. Residues: CASSLRGAGPGWGIYEQYF.

The rearrangement links TRBV7-2 to TRBJ2-2, with TRBD2 matching over 7 bases. Germline CDR1 SGHTA, CDR2 FQGNSA. V gave up 8 bases and J gave up 6 bases; unmatched junction bases: 12. This CDR3 comprises 15 residues. In DNA form, the CDR3 reads TGTGCCAGCCCCTTCCCAAGGGGAGGGCCCGGGGAGCTGTTTTTT. This encodes CASPFPRGGPGELFF.

The V call is TRBV4-1, the J call TRBJ2-1, with a possible D match to TRBD2 (5 bases). Germline assignment: CDR1 MGHRA and CDR2 YSYEKL. This CDR3 has 16 residues. Trimming cost V 0 bases and J 5 bases, with 14 bases left between them. In DNA form, the CDR3 reads TGCGCCAGCAGCCAAGACGCCGAGCGGCACAACAATGAGCAGTTCTTC. Residues: CASSQDAERHNNEQFF.

This clone is a singleton in its sample. The chain joins TRBV7-2 to TRBJ1-2, with D perhaps TRBD1 (5 bases). CDR1 and CDR2 from the germline V gene are SGHTA and FQGNSA. There are 13 residues in the CDR3. The V and J ends lost 0 bases and 7 bases respectively, with 9 bases between them. The CDR3 loop reads CASSLADSFGYTF. The CDR3 bases are TGTGCCAGCAGCTTAGCTGACAGTTTTGGCTACACCTTC.

The chain uses TRBV7-2 and TRBJ1-4, with D unresolved. Germline CDR1 and CDR2: SGHTA and FQGNSA. V was cut by 5 bases and J by 3 bases, with 13 bases left in between. The CDR3 loop spans 15 amino acids. CDR3 amino acids: CASSPAGSPNEKLFF. The CDR3 DNA reads TGTGCCAGCAGCCCCGCGGGGTCTCCTAATGAAAAACTGTTTTTT.

This sequence joins TRBV11-3 and TRBJ2-2; D gene uncertain. The ends were cut back, 1 base at V and 5 bases at J, with 5 bases in the middle. Germline V gives CDR1 SGHNT, CDR2 YENEEA. CDR3 length equals 13 residues. The CDR3 sequence: CASSLARTGELFF. The CDR3 DNA reads as TGTGCCAGCAGCTTAGCTAGGACCGGGGAGCTGTTTTTT.

This chain connects TRBV29-1 to TRBJ1-2; 11 nucleotides align to TRBD1. V shed 2 bases, J shed 4 bases, and the junction held 6 bases outside the gene matches. This CDR3 comprises 15 residues. Germline lookup yields CDR1 SQVTM and CDR2 ANQGSEA. The CDR3 region is CSVETSGTGGYGYTF. The CDR3 DNA reads TGCAGCGTTGAAACGTCCGGGACAGGGGGCTATGGCTACACCTTC.

This sequence joins TRBV5-1 and TRBJ1-2, with D perhaps TRBD1 (5 bases). Per germline, CDR1 SGHRS and CDR2 YFSETQ. The CDR3 has 16 residues. V lost 3 bases to trimming and J lost 4 bases, with 19 bases between them. Here the CDR3 reads CASSSPGGSESYGYTF. CDR3 coding DNA: TGCGCCAGCAGCTCTCCCGGGGGATCTGAAAGCTATGGCTACACCTTC.

The chain is built from TRBV10-3 and TRBJ2-2, with 10 bases aligning to TRBD2. The germline CDR1 and CDR2 sequences are ENHRY and SYGVKD. The CDR3 is 16 amino acids. Germline trimming cut 4 bases from V and 2 bases from J; bases unmatched to any gene: 4. CDR3 DNA sequence: TGTGCCATCAGTGCGGCTAGCGGGGGTAACACCGGGGAGCTGTTTTTT. Encoded protein: CAISAASGGNTGELFF.

V is TRBV6-2 or TRBV6-3 and J is TRBJ1-2; D call uncertain. V dropped 2 bases and J dropped 0 bases, with 16 bases sitting between them. Germline-derived CDR1 and CDR2 are MNHEY and SVGEGT. The CDR3 runs to 17 residues. The CDR3 DNA sequence: TGTGCCAGCAGTTACCCCAGTCGGGGAGATGCTAACTATGGCTACACCTTC. This encodes CASSYPSRGDANYGYTF.

This chain joins TRBV10-3 and TRBJ2-5; 7 nucleotides line up with TRBD1. The CDR3 runs 13 residues. In germline, CDR1 is ENHRY, CDR2 SYGVKD. V lost 2 bases to trimming and J lost 4 bases; unmatched junction nucleotides: 1. CDR3 loop: CAISERGLETQYF. The CDR3 DNA is TGTGCCATCAGTGAGAGGGGGCTAGAGACCCAGTACTTC.

V usage is TRBV5-1 and J usage is TRBJ1-5; the match to TRBD1 covers 8 bases. The CDR3 has 16 amino acids. Trimming cost V 2 bases and J 3 bases; bases outside gene matches: 7. The germline CDR1 and CDR2 sequences are SGHRS and YFSETQ. This CDR3 reads CASSLLQGGNNQPQHF. The CDR3 DNA is TGCGCCAGCAGCTTACTACAGGGGGGTAACAATCAGCCCCAGCATTTT.

This clone was detected once. This chain joins TRBV6-4 and TRBJ1-2; TRBD1 might be the D (5 bases). V was pared by 0 bases and J by 2 bases, with 10 bases between. The CDR3 is made up of 15 amino acids. Germline V gene data show CDR1 as MRHNA and CDR2 as SNTAGT. CDR3 loop: CASSDSGKGNYGYTF. The CDR3, as DNA: TGTGCCAGCAGTGACTCGGGAAAGGGGAACTATGGCTACACCTTC.

The chain has TRBV5-1 and TRBJ1-1; a weak D match, TRBD1 (5 bases). The ends were cut back, 3 bases at V and 0 bases at J, with 9 bases in the middle. The germline CDR1 and CDR2 sequences are SGHRS and YFSETQ. This CDR3 is 14 amino acids long. CDR3 loop: CASSSRVMNTEAFF. CDR3 DNA: TGCGCCAGCAGCTCCAGGGTAATGAACACTGAAGCTTTCTTT.

This chain links TRBV19 with TRBJ1-4, with a weak D call TRBD1 (6 bases). V was clipped by 4 bases and J by 0 bases, with 15 bases between them. CDR3 length equals 17 residues. Germline V gives CDR1 LNHDA, CDR2 SQIVND (reference sequence). The CDR3 DNA is TGTGCCAGTAGTACCGCAGGGGTGACAGCAACTAATGAAAAACTGTTTTTT. This encodes CASSTAGVTATNEKLFF.